The T cell receptor beta chain described here comes from a study of CD8+ T cells in alopecia areata. Study-wide background: It was 6 to 18 months of tofacitinib, and then there were 6 months off drug.

A note on this clone: Its antigen is unknown.

This CDR3 is built from 13 residues. Trimming removed 7 bases from V and 8 bases from J, with 15 bases in between. Germline V gives CDR1 MDHEN, CDR2 SYDVKM. Study-level points and caveats: Uncertainty about whether baseline CD8+ expansion is linked to response remains, with one nonresponder. Administration of tofacitinib significantly diminished scalp clonality and expanded CD8+ clones within the top 100. Many of the expanded lesional clones endured in scalp and blood while on tofacitinib.

As the sequencing template, cDNA was produced by extracting RNA and reverse transcribing it. The method was immunoSEQ multiplex PCR; TCRdb's version includes in-frame clones alone and lacks a portion of them. The sample includes 60,000 to 90,000 clones, about 71% of them seen just once. Regarding treatment: oral pan-JAK inhibitor, 5-10 mg twice daily. V is TRBV28 and J is TRBJ2-1; D gene unclear. This specimen consisted of CD8+ T cells sorted from blood, obtained at week 24, from a patient treated with tofacitinib. The receptor comes from a human donor with alopecia areata. The CDR3 loop reads CASKSVGFDEQFF. The CDR3 DNA reads TGTGCCAGCAAAAGCGTTGGGTTCGATGAGCAGTTCTTC.